This T cell receptor beta chain derives from a study of cytotoxic CD8 clonotypes in ibrutinib-treated CLL. Study context: The cohort had around 11 relapsed/refractory and roughly 15 treatment-naive patients, 17 IGHV unmutated. Response material was collected after a median 12 months of treatment, range 6 to 36.

The CDR3 totals 16 residues. V gave up 0 bases and J gave up 7 bases, with 17 bases separating them. Germline V gene sequence: CDR1 SGHRS, CDR2 YFSETQ. Study-wide results and caveats: The study found public clonotypes uncommon, contracting or stable on treatment. Starting clonality was above that of age-matched healthy donors and tracked circulating CD8+ T-cell counts.

To note about this clone: What it binds is unknown.

Method: immunoSEQ multiplex PCR; TCRdb's copy keeps in-frame clones and lacks some. The sample comprises roughly 49,000 clones, approximately 87% of which are singletons, and about a fifth rests with the top ten. This chain uses TRBV5-1 with TRBJ1-5, with D maybe TRBD1 (6 bases). Specimen: PBMCs, collected after 24 months of ibrutinib treatment. The source of this sequence is a human donor with chronic lymphocytic leukemia. This chain's CDR3 is CASSLGTVGGLQPQHF. In DNA, the CDR3 is TGCGCCAGCAGCTTGGGGACAGTCGGTGGTTTGCAGCCCCAGCATTTT.